A few counts support the clone carrying this T cell receptor (beta chain). Its antigen is unknown. V lost 7 bases, J lost 7 bases, and 13 bases lay in between. CDR3 length equals 13 residues. Per germline, CDR1 MDHEN and CDR2 SYDVKM. The data belong to a study of T cell repertoires in cytomegalovirus infection. As for the study in general: Alongside well-studied HLA-B-restricted CMV epitopes, recently identified HLA-C-restricted CMV epitopes were also used. Public TCR beta signatures provided an indication of both CMV infection and a matching HLA type. Overall study results and limits: Ex vivo responses were dominated by HLA-C-restricted CMV-specific TCR beta clonotypes.

From the reads, TCRdb called clonotypes with MiXCR, one entry per CDR3 protein. Of approximately 1,000,000 distinct CDR3 sequences listed, 30% to 40% were seen once; the top ten hold roughly 12%. The chain carries TRBV28 and TRBJ2-2; D may be TRBD2 (5 bases). The receptor was derived from a human donor in good health (CMV status not recorded). Some clones in this sample may be carry-over from other donors' samples. The source was cultured CD8+ T cells from PBMCs, collected from culture after CMV antigen stimulation. CDR3: CASTGIGSGELFF. The CDR3 coding sequence is TGTGCCAGCACCGGAATTGGGAGCGGGGAGCTGTTTTTT.